This is a list of T cell receptor beta chains from one sample in a study of blood T cell repertoires in COVID-19. TCRdb keeps only in-frame clones here, not all; method: immunoSEQ multiplex PCR. The data hold some 530,000 clones, with around 85% observed a single time. Sequenced material: peripheral blood. The receptors were gathered from a human donor in a cohort sampled during active COVID-19. CDR3s leave out the opening cysteine and the closing phenylalanine or tryptophan.

v_call: TRBV12-5; j_call: TRBJ2-7; cdr3_aa: ASGLGTGFREQY
v_call: TRBV25-1; j_call: TRBJ1-1; cdr3_aa: ASSETTNTEAF
v_call: TRBV28; j_call: TRBJ2-4; cdr3_aa: ASRTGENIQY
v_call: TRBV19; j_call: TRBJ2-6; cdr3_aa: ASKEGALLAGANVLT
v_call: TRBV5-1; j_call: TRBJ2-7; cdr3_aa: ASSVQTGGEYEQY
v_call: TRBV29-1; j_call: TRBJ1-1; cdr3_aa: SVGGTGALNTEAF
v_call: TRBV11-3; j_call: TRBJ2-7; cdr3_aa: ASSTGQGAYEQY
v_call: TRBV25-1; j_call: TRBJ1-2; cdr3_aa: ASSLPGQPNYGYT
v_call: TRBV28; j_call: TRBJ2-7; cdr3_aa: ASSSPYSHEQY
v_call: TRBV5-1; j_call: TRBJ2-5; cdr3_aa: ASSGQETQY
v_call: TRBV7-9; j_call: TRBJ2-5; cdr3_aa: ASSSKKRTDQETQY